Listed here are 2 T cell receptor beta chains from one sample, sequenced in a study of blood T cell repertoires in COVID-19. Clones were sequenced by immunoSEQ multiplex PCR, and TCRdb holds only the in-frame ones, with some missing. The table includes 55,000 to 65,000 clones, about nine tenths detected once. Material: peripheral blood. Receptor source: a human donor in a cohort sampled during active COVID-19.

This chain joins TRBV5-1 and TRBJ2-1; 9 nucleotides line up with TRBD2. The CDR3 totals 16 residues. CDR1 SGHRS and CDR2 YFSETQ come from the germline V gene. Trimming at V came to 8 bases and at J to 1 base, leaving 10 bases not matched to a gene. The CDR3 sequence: CASKIVAGESYNEQFF. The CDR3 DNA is TGCGCCAGTAAGATCGTAGCGGGAGAGTCCTACAATGAGCAGTTCTTC.

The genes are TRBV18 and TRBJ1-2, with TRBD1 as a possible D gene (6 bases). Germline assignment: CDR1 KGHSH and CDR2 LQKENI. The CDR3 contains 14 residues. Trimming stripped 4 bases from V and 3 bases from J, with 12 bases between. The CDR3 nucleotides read TGTGCCAGCTCACGCGGACAGACTTACTATGGCTACACCTTC. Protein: CASSRGQTYYGYTF.